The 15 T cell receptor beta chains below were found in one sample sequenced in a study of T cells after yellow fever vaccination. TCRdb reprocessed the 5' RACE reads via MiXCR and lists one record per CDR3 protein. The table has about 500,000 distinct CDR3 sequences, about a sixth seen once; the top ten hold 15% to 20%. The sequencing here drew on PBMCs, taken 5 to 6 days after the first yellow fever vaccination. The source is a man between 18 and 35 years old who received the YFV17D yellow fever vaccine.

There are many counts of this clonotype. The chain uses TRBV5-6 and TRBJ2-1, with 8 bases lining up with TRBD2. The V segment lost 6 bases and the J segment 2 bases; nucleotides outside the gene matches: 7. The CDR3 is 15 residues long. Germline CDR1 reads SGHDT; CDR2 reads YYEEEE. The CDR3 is CASNFYGGAYNEQFF. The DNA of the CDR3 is TGTGCCAGCAACTTCTACGGGGGGGCCTACAATGAGCAGTTCTTC.

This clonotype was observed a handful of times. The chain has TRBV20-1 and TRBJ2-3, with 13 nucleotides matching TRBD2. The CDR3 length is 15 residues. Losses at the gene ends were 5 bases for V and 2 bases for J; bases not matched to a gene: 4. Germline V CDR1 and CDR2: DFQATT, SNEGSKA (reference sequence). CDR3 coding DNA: TGCAGTGCTCTAGGACTAGCGGGGGTCACAGATACGCAGTATTTT. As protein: CSALGLAGVTDTQYF.

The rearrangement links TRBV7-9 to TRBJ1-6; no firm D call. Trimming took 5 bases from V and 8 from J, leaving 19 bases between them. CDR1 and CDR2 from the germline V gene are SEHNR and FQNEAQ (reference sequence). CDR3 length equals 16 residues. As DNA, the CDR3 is TGTGCCAGCAGCCAAACCCGAGCCCTTGGGGATTCACCCCTCCACTTT. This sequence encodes CASSQTRALGDSPLHF. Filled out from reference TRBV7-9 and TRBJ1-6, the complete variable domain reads DTGVSQNPRHKITKRGQNVTFRCDPISEHNRLYWYRQTLGQGPEFLTYFQNEAQLEKSRLLSDRFSAERPKGSFSTLEIQRTEQGDSAMYLCASSQTRALGDSPLHFGNGTRLTVT.

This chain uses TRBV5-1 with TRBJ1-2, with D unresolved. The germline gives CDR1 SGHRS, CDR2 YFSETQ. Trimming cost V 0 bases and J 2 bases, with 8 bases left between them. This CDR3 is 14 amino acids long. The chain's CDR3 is CASSLDPGNYGYTF. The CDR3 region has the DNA TGCGCCAGCAGCTTGGACCCGGGGAACTATGGCTACACCTTC.

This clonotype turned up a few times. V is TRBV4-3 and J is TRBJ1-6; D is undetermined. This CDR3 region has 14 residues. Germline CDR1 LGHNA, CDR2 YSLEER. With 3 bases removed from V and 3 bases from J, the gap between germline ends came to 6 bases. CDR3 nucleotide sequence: TGCGCCAGCAGCCACGAAGGCTATAATTCACCCCTCCACTTT. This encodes CASSHEGYNSPLHF.

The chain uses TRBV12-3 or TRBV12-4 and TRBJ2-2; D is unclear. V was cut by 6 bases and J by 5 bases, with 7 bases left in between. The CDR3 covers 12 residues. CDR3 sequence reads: CASSHATGELFF. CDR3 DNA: TGTGCCAGCAGCCATGCTACCGGGGAGCTGTTTTTT.

The CDR3 DNA sequence: TGTGCCAGCAGGGGAACTAGGACAAGCTCCTACAATGAGCAGTTCTTC. It codes for CASRGTRTSSYNEQFF. The chain employs TRBV12-3 or TRBV12-4 and TRBJ2-1, with D possibly being TRBD1 or TRBD2 (5 bases each). The length of the CDR3 is 16 residues. V lost 6 bases to trimming and J lost 0 bases, with 15 bases between them.

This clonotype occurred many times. CDR3 DNA: TGTGCCACCTCCCCGGGCACTGCTCGATCCACAGATACGCAGTATTTT. It codes for CATSPGTARSTDTQYF. V and J are TRBV12-3 or TRBV12-4 and TRBJ2-3; D not resolved. This CDR3 is 16 amino acids long. Between the trimmed V and J ends, which lost 10 bases and 2 bases, there was a span of 22 bases.

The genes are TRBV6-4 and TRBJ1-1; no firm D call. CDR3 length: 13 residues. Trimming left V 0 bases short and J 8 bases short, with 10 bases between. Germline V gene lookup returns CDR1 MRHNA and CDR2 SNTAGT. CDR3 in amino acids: CASSDSVQLEAFF. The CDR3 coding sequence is TGTGCCAGCAGTGACTCTGTACAGTTAGAAGCTTTCTTT.

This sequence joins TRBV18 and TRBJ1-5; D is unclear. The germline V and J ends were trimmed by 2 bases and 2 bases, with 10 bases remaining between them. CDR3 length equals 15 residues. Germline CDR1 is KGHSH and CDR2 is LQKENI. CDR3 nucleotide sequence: TGTGCCAGCTCACCATTAGGTAGGGGCAATCAGCCCCAGCATTTT. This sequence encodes CASSPLGRGNQPQHF.

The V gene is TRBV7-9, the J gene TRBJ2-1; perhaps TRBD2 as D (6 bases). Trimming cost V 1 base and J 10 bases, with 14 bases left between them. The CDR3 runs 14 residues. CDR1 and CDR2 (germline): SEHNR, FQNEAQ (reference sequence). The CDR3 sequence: CASSLGTNSGEQFF. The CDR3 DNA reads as TGTGCCAGCAGCTTAGGGACCAATAGCGGAGAGCAGTTCTTC.

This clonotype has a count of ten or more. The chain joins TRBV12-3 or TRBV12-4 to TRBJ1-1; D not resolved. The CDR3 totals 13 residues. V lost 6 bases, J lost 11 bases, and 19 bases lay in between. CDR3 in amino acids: CASRDLIGREAFF. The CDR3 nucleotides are TGTGCCAGCAGGGATCTAATCGGCCGCGAGGCTTTCTTT.

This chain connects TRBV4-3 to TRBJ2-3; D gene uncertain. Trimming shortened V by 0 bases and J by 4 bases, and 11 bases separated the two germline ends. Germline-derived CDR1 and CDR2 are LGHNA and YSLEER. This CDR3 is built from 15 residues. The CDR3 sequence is CASSQDYDPSDTQYF. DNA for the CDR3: TGCGCCAGCAGCCAAGATTATGACCCGTCAGATACGCAGTATTTT.

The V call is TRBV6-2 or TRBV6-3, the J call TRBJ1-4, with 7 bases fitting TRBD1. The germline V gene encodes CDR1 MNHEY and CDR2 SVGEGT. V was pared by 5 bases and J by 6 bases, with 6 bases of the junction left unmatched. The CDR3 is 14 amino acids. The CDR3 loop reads CASSRGGADEKLFF. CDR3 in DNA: TGTGCCAGCAGTCGAGGGGGCGCGGATGAAAAACTGTTTTTT.

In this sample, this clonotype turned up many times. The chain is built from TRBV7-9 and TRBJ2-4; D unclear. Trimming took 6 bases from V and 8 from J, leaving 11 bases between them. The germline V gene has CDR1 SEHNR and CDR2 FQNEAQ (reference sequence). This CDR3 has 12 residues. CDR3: CASSHQVDIQYF. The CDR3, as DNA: TGTGCCAGCAGTCATCAGGTTGACATTCAGTACTTC. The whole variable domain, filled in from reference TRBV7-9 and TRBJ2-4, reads DTGVSQNPRHKITKRGQNVTFRCDPISEHNRLYWYRQTLGQGPEFLTYFQNEAQLEKSRLLSDRFSAERPKGSFSTLEIQRTEQGDSAMYLCASSHQVDIQYFGAGTRLSVL.